The sequence of this TCR beta chain was determined in a study of cytomegalovirus exposure and HLA in healthy donors. V was trimmed by 0 bases and J by 9 bases, leaving 9 bases between them. CDR1 is LNHDA and CDR2 is SQIVND in the germline V gene (reference sequence). This CDR3 has 13 residues. Researchers ran the PCR with 60 Vbeta and 13 Jbeta primers. TCRdb's copy holds only in-frame clones and misses some; the assay was immunoSEQ multiplex PCR. The data contain roughly 120,000 clones, just under 80% of them singletons. Findings and limits, study-wide: V- and J-gene trimming of TCR beta was linked (in a later analysis) to a missense DCLRE1C variant. In an earlier analysis, in 587 donors, most V segments appeared productive either ~90% or ~30% of the time. An observed cluster of highly shared sequence variants was recorded as a likely sequencing artifact.

A remark on this clone: Its cognate antigen is unknown.

Sequencing was carried out using PBMCs. The chain couples TRBV19 to TRBJ1-5; a possible D gene is TRBD1 (5 bases). The TCR was taken from a man aged 25-45 years in good health and CMV-seronegative. CDR3 loop: CASSIDIQGPQHF. CDR3 sequence (DNA): TGTGCCAGTAGTATAGATATTCAGGGGCCCCAGCATTTT.